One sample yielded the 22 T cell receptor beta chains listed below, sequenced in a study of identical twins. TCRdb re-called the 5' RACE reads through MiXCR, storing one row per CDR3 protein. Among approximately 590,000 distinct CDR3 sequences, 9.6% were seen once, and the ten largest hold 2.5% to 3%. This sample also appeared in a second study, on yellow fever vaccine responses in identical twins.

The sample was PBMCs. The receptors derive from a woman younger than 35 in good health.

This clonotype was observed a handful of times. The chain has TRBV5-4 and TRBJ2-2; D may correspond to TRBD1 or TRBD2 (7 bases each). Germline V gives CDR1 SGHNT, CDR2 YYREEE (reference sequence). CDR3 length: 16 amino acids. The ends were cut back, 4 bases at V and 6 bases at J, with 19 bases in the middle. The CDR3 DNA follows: TGTGCCAGCAGCCCTCAGGGGGGGTCGCTCGCCGGGGAGCTGTTTTTT. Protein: CASSPQGGSLAGELFF.

CDR3 sequence (DNA): TGTGCCAGCAGCAAAGGGAATAGCGGGAGTCATGAGCAGTTCTTC. The encoded protein is CASSKGNSGSHEQFF. The chain carries TRBV11-2 and TRBJ2-1; 9 bases are a match to TRBD2. V was pared by 5 bases and J by 8 bases, with 10 bases of the junction left unmatched. Germline loops: CDR1 SGHAT, CDR2 FQNNGV. The CDR3 sequence is 15 residues long.

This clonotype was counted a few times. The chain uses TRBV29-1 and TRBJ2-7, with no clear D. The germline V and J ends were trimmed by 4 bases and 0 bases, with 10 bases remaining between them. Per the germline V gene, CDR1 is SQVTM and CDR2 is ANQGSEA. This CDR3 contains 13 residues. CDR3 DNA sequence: TGCAGCGTTGCGTCTGGGTTCTCCTACGAGCAGTACTTC. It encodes CSVASGFSYEQYF.

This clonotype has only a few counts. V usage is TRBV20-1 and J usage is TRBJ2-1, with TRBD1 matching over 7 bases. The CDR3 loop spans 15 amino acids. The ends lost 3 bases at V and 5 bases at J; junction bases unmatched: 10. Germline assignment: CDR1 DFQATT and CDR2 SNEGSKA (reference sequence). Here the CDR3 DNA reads TGCAGTGCTAGTCCCAAGGGGGCTTTGAACAATGAGCAGTTCTTC. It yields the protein CSASPKGALNNEQFF.

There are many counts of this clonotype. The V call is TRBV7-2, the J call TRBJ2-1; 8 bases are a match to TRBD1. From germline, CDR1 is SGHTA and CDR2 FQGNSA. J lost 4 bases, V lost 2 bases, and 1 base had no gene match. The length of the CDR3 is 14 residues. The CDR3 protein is CASSLRDRYNEQFF. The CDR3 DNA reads TGTGCCAGCAGCTTACGGGACAGGTACAATGAGCAGTTCTTC.

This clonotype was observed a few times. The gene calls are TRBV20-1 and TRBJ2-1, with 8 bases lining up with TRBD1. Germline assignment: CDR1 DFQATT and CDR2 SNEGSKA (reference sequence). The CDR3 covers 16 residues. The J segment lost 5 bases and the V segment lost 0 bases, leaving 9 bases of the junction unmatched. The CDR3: CSARDVWSGGDNEQFF. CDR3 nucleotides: TGCAGTGCTAGAGACGTCTGGTCAGGGGGCGACAATGAGCAGTTCTTC.

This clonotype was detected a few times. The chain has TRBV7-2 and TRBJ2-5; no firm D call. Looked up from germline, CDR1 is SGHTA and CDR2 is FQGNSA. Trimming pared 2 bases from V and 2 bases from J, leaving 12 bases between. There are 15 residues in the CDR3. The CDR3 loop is CASSLMGGSQETQYF. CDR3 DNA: TGTGCCAGCAGCTTAATGGGTGGGTCACAAGAGACCCAGTACTTC.

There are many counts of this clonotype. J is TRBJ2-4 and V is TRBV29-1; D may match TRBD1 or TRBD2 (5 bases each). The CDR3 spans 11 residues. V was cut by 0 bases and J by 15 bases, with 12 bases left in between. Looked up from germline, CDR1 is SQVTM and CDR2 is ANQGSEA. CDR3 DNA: TGCAGCGTTGAAGATCTAACGGGGCGGTACTTC. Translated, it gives CSVEDLTGRYF.

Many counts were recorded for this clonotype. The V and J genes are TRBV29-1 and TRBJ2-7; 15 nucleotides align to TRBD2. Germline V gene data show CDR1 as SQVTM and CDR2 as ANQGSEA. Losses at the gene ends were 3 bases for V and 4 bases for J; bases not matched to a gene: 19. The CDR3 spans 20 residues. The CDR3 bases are TGCAGCGTTGATCTTGCGGGGGTAGGGACTAGCGGGAGGCTTCGGTACGAGCAGTACTTC. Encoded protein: CSVDLAGVGTSGRLRYEQYF.

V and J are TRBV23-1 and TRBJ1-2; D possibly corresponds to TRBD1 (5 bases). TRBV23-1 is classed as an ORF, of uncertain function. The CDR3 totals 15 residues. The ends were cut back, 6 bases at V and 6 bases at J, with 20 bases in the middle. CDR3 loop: CASSQMGVGGDGYTF. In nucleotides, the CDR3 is TGCGCCAGCAGCCAAATGGGAGTCGGGGGGGATGGCTACACCTTC.

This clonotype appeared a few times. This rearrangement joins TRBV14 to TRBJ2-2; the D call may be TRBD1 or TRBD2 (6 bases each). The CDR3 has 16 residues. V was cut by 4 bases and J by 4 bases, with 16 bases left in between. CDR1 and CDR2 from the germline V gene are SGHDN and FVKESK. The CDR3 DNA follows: TGTGCCAGCAGCCTCATAGGGGGGAGAGGCACCGGGGAGCTGTTTTTT. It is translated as CASSLIGGRGTGELFF. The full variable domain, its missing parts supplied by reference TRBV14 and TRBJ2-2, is EAGVTQFPSHSVIEKGQTVTLRCDPISGHDNLYWYRRVMGKEIKFLLHFVKESKQDESGMPNNRFLAERTGGTYSTLKVQPAELEDSGVYFCASSLIGGRGTGELFFGEGSRLTVL.

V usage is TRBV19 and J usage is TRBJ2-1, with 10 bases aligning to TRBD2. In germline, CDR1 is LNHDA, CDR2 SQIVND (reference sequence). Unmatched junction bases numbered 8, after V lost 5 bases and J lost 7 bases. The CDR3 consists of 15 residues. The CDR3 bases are TGTGCCAGTAGTTCAAGCGGGGGGGCTCTTAATGAGCAGTTCTTC. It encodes CASSSSGGALNEQFF. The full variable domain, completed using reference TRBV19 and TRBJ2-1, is DGGITQSPKYLFRKEGQNVTLSCEQNLNHDAMYWYRQDPGQGLRLIYYSQIVNDFQKGDIAEGYSVSREKKESFPLTVTSAQKNPTAFYLCASSSSGGALNEQFFGPGTRLTVL.

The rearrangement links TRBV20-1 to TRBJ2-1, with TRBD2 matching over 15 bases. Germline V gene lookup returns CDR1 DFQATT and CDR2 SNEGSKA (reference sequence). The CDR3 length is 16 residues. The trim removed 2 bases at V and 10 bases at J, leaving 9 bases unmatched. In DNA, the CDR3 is TGCAGTGCTAGACAAAGGACTAGCGGGAGGGCAGGCGAGCAGTTCTTC. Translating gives CSARQRTSGRAGEQFF.

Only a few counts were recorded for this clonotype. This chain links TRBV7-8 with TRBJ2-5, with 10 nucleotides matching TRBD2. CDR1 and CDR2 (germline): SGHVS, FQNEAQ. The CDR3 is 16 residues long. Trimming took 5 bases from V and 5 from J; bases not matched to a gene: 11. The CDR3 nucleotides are TGTGCCAGCAGCGGCGCTAGCGGGGGCAGGTCGGAGACCCAGTACTTC. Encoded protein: CASSGASGGRSETQYF.

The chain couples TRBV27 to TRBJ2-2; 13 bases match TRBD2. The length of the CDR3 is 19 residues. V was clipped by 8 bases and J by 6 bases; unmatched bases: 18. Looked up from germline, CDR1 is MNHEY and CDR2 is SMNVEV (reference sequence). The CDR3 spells CASGTDLPGTSGVPGELFF. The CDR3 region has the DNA TGTGCCAGCGGTACAGACCTACCCGGGACTAGCGGGGTACCCGGGGAGCTGTTTTTT.

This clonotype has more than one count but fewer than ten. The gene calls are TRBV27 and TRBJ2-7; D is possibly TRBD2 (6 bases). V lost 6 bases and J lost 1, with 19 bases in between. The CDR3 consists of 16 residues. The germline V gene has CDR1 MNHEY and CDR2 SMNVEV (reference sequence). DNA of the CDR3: TGTGCCAGCAGCAAGAACCACAAGGGAGGATCCTACGAGCAGTACTTC. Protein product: CASSKNHKGGSYEQYF.

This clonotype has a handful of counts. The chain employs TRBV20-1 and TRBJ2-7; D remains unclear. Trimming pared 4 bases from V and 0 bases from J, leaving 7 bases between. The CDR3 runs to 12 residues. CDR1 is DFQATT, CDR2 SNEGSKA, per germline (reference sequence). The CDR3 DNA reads TGCAGTGCTACGCCTATCTCCTACGAGCAGTACTTC. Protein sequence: CSATPISYEQYF.

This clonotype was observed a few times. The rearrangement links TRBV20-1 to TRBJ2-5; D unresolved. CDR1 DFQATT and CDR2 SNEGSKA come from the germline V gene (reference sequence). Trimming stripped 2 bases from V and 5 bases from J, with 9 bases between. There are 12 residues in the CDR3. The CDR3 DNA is TGCAGTGCTAGATATCCCTTGGAGACCCAGTACTTC. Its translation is CSARYPLETQYF.

The CDR3 loop is CSAPRRGPYNEQFF. In DNA form, the CDR3 reads TGCAGTGCTCCCCGAAGGGGCCCTTACAATGAGCAGTTCTTC. The chain carries TRBV20-1 and TRBJ2-1; a possible D gene is TRBD1 (5 bases). Trimming removed 5 bases at V and 4 bases at J, with 15 bases between. CDR1 and CDR2 (germline): DFQATT, SNEGSKA (reference sequence). The CDR3 spans 14 residues.

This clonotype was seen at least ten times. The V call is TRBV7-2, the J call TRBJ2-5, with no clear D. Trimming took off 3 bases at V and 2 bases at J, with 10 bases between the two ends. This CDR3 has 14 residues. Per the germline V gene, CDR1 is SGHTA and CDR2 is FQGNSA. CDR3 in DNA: TGTGCCAGCAGCTTTCGGACGACACAAGAGACCCAGTACTTC. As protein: CASSFRTTQETQYF.

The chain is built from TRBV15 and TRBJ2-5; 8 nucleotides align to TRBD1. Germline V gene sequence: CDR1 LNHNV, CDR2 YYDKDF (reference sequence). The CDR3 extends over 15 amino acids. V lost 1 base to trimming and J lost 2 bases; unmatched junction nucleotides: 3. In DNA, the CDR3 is TGTGCCACCAGCAGAGGACAGGGGCAACAAGAGACCCAGTACTTC. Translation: CATSRGQGQQETQYF.

The CDR3 coding sequence is TGTGCCAGCAGCTTAGGAGGGCAGCTCCAAGAGACCCAGTACTTC. Amino acids: CASSLGGQLQETQYF. The rearrangement links TRBV11-2 to TRBJ2-5; tentative D call: TRBD2 (5 bases). In germline, CDR1 is SGHAT, CDR2 FQNNGV. V dropped 1 base and J dropped 1 base, with 10 bases sitting between them. The CDR3 runs 15 residues.